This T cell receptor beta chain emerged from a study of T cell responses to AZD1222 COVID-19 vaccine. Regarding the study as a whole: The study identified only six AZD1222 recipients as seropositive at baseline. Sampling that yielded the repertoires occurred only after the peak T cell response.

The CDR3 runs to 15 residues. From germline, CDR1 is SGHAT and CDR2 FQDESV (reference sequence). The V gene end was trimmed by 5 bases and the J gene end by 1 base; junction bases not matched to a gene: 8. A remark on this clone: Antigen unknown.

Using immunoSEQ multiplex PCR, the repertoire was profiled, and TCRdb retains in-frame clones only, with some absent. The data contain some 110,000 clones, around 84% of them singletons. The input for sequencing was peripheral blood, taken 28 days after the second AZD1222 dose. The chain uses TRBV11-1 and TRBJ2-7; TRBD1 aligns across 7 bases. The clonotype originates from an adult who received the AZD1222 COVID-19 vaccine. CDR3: CASSPPGTESYEQYF. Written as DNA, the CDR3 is TGTGCCAGCAGCCCCCCCGGGACAGAGTCCTACGAGCAGTACTTC.